This paragraph reports one TCR beta chain. What it binds is not known. This CDR3 contains 19 residues. PCR employed 60 Vbeta and 13 Jbeta primers. The repertoire was sequenced with immunoSEQ multiplex PCR; TCRdb's copy has only in-frame clones and lacks some. The sample consists of tens of thousands of clones, under 80% of them appearing once. This cohort consisted of healthy bone marrow donors. The entry originates in a study of cytomegalovirus exposure and HLA in healthy donors. Study summary: Sequencing of about 200 million T cells in an earlier analysis found around 110 million unique TCR beta sequences.

Study-level findings and limits: Apparent HLA restriction characterized most CMV-associated TCR beta chains in a later analysis. In a later analysis, V- and J-gene trimming of beta chains associated with a DCLRE1C missense variant, replicated independently.

The TCR sequence derives from a man in his late teens or twenties in good health and CMV-seropositive. The rearrangement uses TRBV1 and TRBJ2-5; the D call in the table, TRBD2, was not verified against the DNA. TRBV1 is assigned pseudogene status. The material sequenced was PBMCs. This CDR3 is CTSSQDGKLSGTSKETQYF. In DNA form, the CDR3 reads TGCACCAGCAGCCAAGACGGAAAATTATCCGGGACTAGCAAAGAGACCCAGTACTTC.